This T cell receptor (beta chain) was found in a study of patients and donors after allogeneic stem cell transplantation. TCRdb called the RT-PCR reads again in MiXCR, with one record for every CDR3 protein. The sample holds approximately 410,000 distinct CDR3 sequences, roughly 16% seen once. In its sample, this clonotype was seen once. Trimming cost V 0 bases and J 8 bases, with 5 bases left between them. Per germline, CDR1 DFQATT and CDR2 SNEGSKA (reference sequence). The CDR3 sequence is 12 residues long. The chain carries TRBV20-1 and TRBJ1-6; D not certain. The receptor comes from a human donor who was either an allogeneic HSCT recipient or a stem cell or donor lymphocyte infusion donor (not recorded which). It is not recorded whose cells these are; they may come from a transplant donor. Material: blood, either unsorted or a sorted T cell fraction (not recorded which). The CDR3 is CSARDPDSPLHF. The DNA for the CDR3 is TGCAGTGCTAGAGATCCGGATTCACCCCTCCACTTT.